The source of this T cell receptor (beta chain) is a study of regulatory T cells in long-lasting Graves disease. About the study: Recently diagnosed Graves' patients had received antithyroid drugs for under 3 months.

The germline V and J ends were trimmed by 8 bases and 2 bases, with 10 bases remaining between them. This CDR3 has 12 residues. Germline V gene lookup returns CDR1 SGHAT and CDR2 FQNNGV. The study's findings and limits: Persistent patients had a count of shared public clonotypes (over 2,500) that exceeded that of new patients (about 970).

In building TCR beta libraries, iRepertoire HTBI primers were used together with Arm-PCR of CDR3 regions. TCRdb re-called the multiplex PCR reads through MiXCR, storing one row per CDR3 protein. The sample includes 440,000 or so distinct CDR3 sequences, 15% of them seen just once. Documented time point: newly diagnosed GD, antithyroid drugs for less than 3 months. After RNA was extracted from PBMCs, the TCR library was made from it. Nine-milliliter peripheral blood samples went into EDTA tubes. A few counts support this clonotype. The antigen is not known. The same specimen was also included in a second study, on T cells in Graves' hyperthyroidism and ophthalmopathy.

The receptor's source is a woman in her twenties or thirties with Graves disease. V gene TRBV11-2 combines with J gene TRBJ2-7; perhaps TRBD2 as D (5 bases). The sample here was peripheral blood mononuclear cells (PBMCs), taken at new diagnosis, from a patient treated with antithyroid drugs. Written as DNA, the CDR3 is TGTGCCAGCGGTAGCGCCACCTACGAGCAGTACTTC. The encoded protein is CASGSATYEQYF.